This TCR beta chain stems from a study of cytomegalovirus exposure and HLA in healthy donors. General observations from the study: Three CMV-associated chains proved CMV antigen-specific in vitro. Rare TCR sequences predominated, though certain public TCRs were found in many donors.

The data were produced by immunoSEQ multiplex PCR, yet TCRdb's version contains in-frame clones alone and is incomplete. The sample carries 150,000 or so clones, about 89% recorded once. In regard to this clone: What it recognizes is unknown.

The clonotype originates from a man between 18 and 35 years old in good health and CMV-seropositive. Material for sequencing was PBMCs.

CDR3 loop: CASSRTSGGDNEQFF. Written as DNA, the CDR3 is TGTGCCAGCAGCCGCACTAGCGGGGGGGACAATGAGCAGTTCTTC. The rearrangement links TRBV4-2 to TRBJ2-1, with 13 bases lining up with TRBD2. The germline V gene encodes CDR1 LGHNA and CDR2 YNFKEQ. This CDR3 contains 15 residues. V dropped 4 bases and J dropped 5; count of bases not matched to a gene: 2.